These T cell receptor beta chains were read from a single sample in a study of blood T cell repertoires in COVID-19. This table comes from immunoSEQ multiplex PCR, and its TCRdb copy is limited to in-frame clones, with some not included. Of approximately 110,000 clones listed, roughly 92% are singletons. Source material: peripheral blood. The receptor set was obtained from a man aged 50-60 years with COVID-19, enrolled during active disease. The CDR3 runs from the conserved cysteine through the conserved F or W. The order of the fields is D gene, J gene, clone size, V gene, CDR3 DNA, CDR3 protein. A D gene is named only where the DNA matches it firmly. Some rows mark clone size as missing; the rest say once, few, many or name a class of expanded clone.

TRBD2,TRBJ2-3,NA,TRBV30,TGTGCCTGGAGGAGGCTAGCGGGAGGTGTAGATACGCAGTATTTT,CAWRRLAGGVDTQYF
NA,TRBJ2-2,once,TRBV5-4,TGTGCCAGCAGCCGACAGGTGTCTGACGGGGAGCTGTTTTTT,CASSRQVSDGELFF
NA,TRBJ2-6,NA,TRBV29-1,TGCAGCGTGCACAGTGGGGCCAACGTCCTGACTTTC,CSVHSGANVLTF
NA,TRBJ2-5,NA,TRBV6-6,TGTGCCAGCAGTGCCCAGGGTAGCGGACAAGAGACCCAGTACTTC,CASSAQGSGQETQYF
TRBD1,TRBJ2-3,few,TRBV9,TGTGCCAGCAGCCCCTGGACAGGTGGGACAGATACGCAGTATTTT,CASSPWTGGTDTQYF
TRBD2,TRBJ2-5,NA,TRBV4-1,TGCGCCAGCAGCCAAGGTGGACTAGCGGGAGGAACACAAGAGACCCAGTACTTC,CASSQGGLAGGTQETQYF
NA,TRBJ1-1,NA,TRBV28,TGTGCCAGCATGATCGCGGGGGGGAGTGAAGCTTTCTTT,CASMIAGGSEAFF
TRBD2,TRBJ2-1,once,TRBV5-4,TGTGCCAGCAGCTTAAGTGGGGGGGCTAGCGGGATGGATGAGCAGTTCTTC,CASSLSGGASGMDEQFF
NA,TRBJ2-5,NA,TRBV25-1,TGTGCCAGCAGTGATCTTCAGGGGCCTGGGGCCCAGTACTTC,CASSDLQGPGAQYF
NA,TRBJ2-7,NA,TRBV15,TGTGCCACCGCGAGGGGGGGTACCTACGAGCAGTACTTC,CATARGGTYEQYF